A single sample gave rise to the 32 T cell receptor beta chains below, sequenced in a study of blood T cell repertoires in COVID-19. Generated by immunoSEQ multiplex PCR, the TCRdb table keeps only in-frame clones and is missing some. This table has just over 300,000 clones, under 90% appearing once. The sequenced sample was peripheral blood. Source of these receptors: a woman aged 25-40 years with COVID-19, enrolled during active disease.

This clone was picked up a small number of times. The CDR3 reads CASTMGLQNTEAFF. Here the CDR3 DNA reads TGTGCCAGCACTATGGGACTCCAGAACACTGAAGCTTTCTTT. The chain joins TRBV2 to TRBJ1-1; D is perhaps TRBD1 (5 bases). The CDR3 consists of 14 residues. CDR1 and CDR2 (germline): SNHLY, FYNNEI. V lost 7 bases and J 1 base, leaving 13 bases between the germline ends.

V usage is TRBV29-1 and J usage is TRBJ1-2; no reliable D call. The V and J ends lost 1 base and 9 bases respectively, with 9 bases between them. The CDR3 covers 11 residues. Germline loops: CDR1 SQVTM, CDR2 ANQGSEA. DNA of the CDR3: TGCAGCGTTGAAGCCCTCGGGAGCTACACCTTC. Translation: CSVEALGSYTF.

The chain couples TRBV10-3 to TRBJ2-5, with TRBD1 matching over 12 bases. V was clipped by 6 bases and J by 4 bases; unmatched bases: 12. The CDR3 consists of 17 residues. Germline V gives CDR1 ENHRY, CDR2 SYGVKD. The CDR3 spells CAISNSGGTGGRETQYF. In nucleotides, the CDR3 is TGTGCCATCAGCAATTCCGGAGGGACAGGGGGCCGAGAGACCCAGTACTTC.

V gene TRBV6-1 combines with J gene TRBJ1-5; unclear D gene. In germline, CDR1 is MNHNS, CDR2 SASEGT. CDR3 length equals 16 residues. V was pared by 1 base and J by 6 bases, with 16 bases between. This chain's CDR3 is CASSEGFGTAVQPQHF. Written as DNA, the CDR3 is TGTGCCAGCAGTGAAGGTTTTGGTACAGCTGTTCAGCCCCAGCATTTT.

This rearrangement joins TRBV4-1 to TRBJ2-3; D is unresolved. The V end lost 1 base, the J end lost 2 bases, and 13 bases lay between the germline ends. CDR3 length: 16 amino acids. In germline, CDR1 is MGHRA, CDR2 YSYEKL. This CDR3 reads CASSQATLPPTDTQYF. The CDR3 DNA is TGCGCCAGCAGCCAAGCGACACTTCCCCCCACAGATACGCAGTATTTT.

The CDR3 nucleotides read TGTGCCAGCAGCTTGGGAGCGGGGGGGGGCACAGATACGCAGTATTTT. This sequence encodes CASSLGAGGGTDTQYF. The chain employs TRBV5-4 and TRBJ2-3; TRBD2 matches at 10 bases. V was clipped by 0 bases and J by 1 base; unmatched bases: 2. The V gene's germline CDR1 is SGHNT and CDR2 YYREEE (reference sequence). This CDR3 region has 16 residues.

The V gene is TRBV24-1, the J gene TRBJ1-5; D ambiguous. The CDR3 consists of 15 residues. V lost 5 bases and J lost 5, with 15 bases in between. Germline V CDR1 and CDR2: KGHDR, SFDVKD. The CDR3 coding sequence is TGTGCCACCAGTGGGAGGCGGCGGGATGATCAGCCCCAGCATTTT. It specifies CATSGRRRDDQPQHF.

V is TRBV2 and J is TRBJ2-3; TRBD2 agrees at 11 bases. Germline CDR1 and CDR2: SNHLY and FYNNEI. With 4 bases clipped from V and 10 bases from J, the junction kept 13 bases outside the gene matches. This CDR3 has 16 residues. The CDR3 sequence: CASSGLGTSGGMAQYF. Here the CDR3 DNA reads TGTGCCAGCAGTGGGTTAGGGACTAGCGGAGGGATGGCGCAGTATTTT.

The chain combines TRBV11-3 with TRBJ1-4, with D hard to call. V lost 0 bases to trimming and J lost 8 bases, with 10 bases between them. This CDR3 region has 14 residues. Germline V CDR1 and CDR2: SGHNT, YENEEA. CDR3 sequence (DNA): TGTGCCAGCAGCTTAGAGGCCGGAGCGGAAAAACTGTTTTTT. This gives the protein CASSLEAGAEKLFF.

This sequence joins TRBV21-1 and TRBJ2-7; the D call in the table, TRBD2, was not verified against the DNA. TRBV21-1 is reported as a pseudogene. The CDR3 loop spans 14 amino acids. The CDR3 spells CARESGGPPYEQYF. In nucleotides, the CDR3 is TGTGCCAGGGAAAGCGGGGGCCCTCCCTACGAGCAGTACTTC.

The V call is TRBV5-1, the J call TRBJ1-2; the match to TRBD1 covers 8 bases. This CDR3 has 15 amino acids. Germline V lookup: CDR1 SGHRS, CDR2 YFSETQ. Trimming at V came to 5 bases and at J to 4 bases, leaving 10 bases not matched to a gene. The CDR3 region has the DNA TGCGCCAGCAGTCCAGAGGTAGGGACAGGCTATGGCTACACCTTC. This gives the protein CASSPEVGTGYGYTF.

This sequence joins TRBV5-4 and TRBJ1-2, with TRBD1 identical over 7 bases. The CDR3 spans 15 residues. Germline CDR1 reads SGHNT; CDR2 reads YYREEE (reference sequence). After removal of 0 bases from V and 5 bases from J, the junction contained 7 bases not matched to a gene. The CDR3 DNA follows: TGTGCCAGCAGCTTGGAGGCAAACAGGGGATATGGCTACACCTTC. This sequence encodes CASSLEANRGYGYTF.

Written as DNA, the CDR3 is TGTGCCAGCAGCCCCCGACTAGCGGGGGGGCCCGGGGAGCTGTTTTTT. Encoded protein: CASSPRLAGGPGELFF. The chain couples TRBV11-2 to TRBJ2-2; TRBD2 agrees at 14 bases. CDR1 and CDR2 from the germline V gene are SGHAT and FQNNGV. V shed 5 bases, J shed 6 bases, and the junction held 5 bases outside the gene matches. The length of the CDR3 is 16 residues.

Turning to this clone: Other nucleotide sequences in the sample specify the same CDR3. This chain joins TRBV9 and TRBJ2-1; D not resolved. CDR3 length equals 11 residues. V lost 0 bases and J lost 10, with 5 bases in between. Germline assignment: CDR1 SGDLS and CDR2 YYNGEE. CDR3 DNA: TGTGCCAGCAGCGTAGGCCGGGAGCAGTTCTTC. It codes for CASSVGREQFF.

The V call is TRBV7-2, the J call TRBJ1-2; TRBD1 matches at 8 bases. J gave up 7 bases and V 5 bases, and 9 bases lay outside the gene matches. The germline gives CDR1 SGHTA, CDR2 FQGNSA. The CDR3 spans 14 residues. DNA of the CDR3: TGTGCCAGCAGCCCTGACAGGGGAGAGGGTGGCTACACCTTC. Translation: CASSPDRGEGGYTF.

The chain links TRBV19 to TRBJ1-1; tentatively, D is TRBD1 (5 bases). Germline V gives CDR1 LNHDA, CDR2 SQIVND (reference sequence). The CDR3 has 14 amino acids. Trimming took 0 bases from V and 2 from J, leaving 7 bases between them. The CDR3 coding sequence is TGTGCCAGTAGTATAGACAGGACAAACACTGAAGCTTTCTTT. It encodes CASSIDRTNTEAFF.

The chain recombines TRBV6-1 with TRBJ1-1; 7 bases are a match to TRBD1. The CDR3 totals 19 residues. Germline V gives CDR1 MNHNS, CDR2 SASEGT. V shed 0 bases, J shed 0 bases, and the junction held 13 bases outside the gene matches. CDR3 coding DNA: TGTGCCAGCAGTGAAGCGCGGTTTGGCAGGGGACAGATGAACACTGAAGCTTTCTTT. This codes for CASSEARFGRGQMNTEAFF.

The rearrangement joins TRBV5-1 to TRBJ1-3; weak D call: TRBD1 (5 bases). The CDR3 is made up of 16 amino acids. The germline gives CDR1 SGHRS, CDR2 YFSETQ. Trimming pared 7 bases from V and 0 bases from J, leaving 17 bases between. This CDR3 reads CASPYKRGGSGNTIYF. CDR3 coding DNA: TGCGCCAGCCCATATAAAAGGGGTGGCTCTGGAAACACCATATATTTT.

This clone appeared once. V is TRBV30 and J is TRBJ1-2, with 8 bases identical to TRBD1. V was clipped by 3 bases and J by 7 bases; unmatched bases: 7. Germline V CDR1 and CDR2: GTSNPN, SVGIG (reference sequence). The CDR3 length is 13 residues. The CDR3 nucleotides are TGTGCCTGGAGCCCAGGACAGGGAGGTGGCTACACCTTC. This gives the protein CAWSPGQGGGYTF.

This clone appeared once. The V gene is TRBV4-2, the J gene TRBJ1-4, with D maybe TRBD1 (5 bases). Germline values: CDR1 LGHNA, CDR2 YNFKEQ. V gave up 2 bases and J gave up 0 bases, with 7 bases separating them. This CDR3 has 15 residues. CDR3 residues: CASSQTGATNEKLFF. The CDR3 bases are TGTGCCAGCAGCCAAACAGGAGCAACTAATGAAAAACTGTTTTTT.

The genes are TRBV6-1 and TRBJ2-2, with 10 bases identical to TRBD2. The V segment lost 2 bases and the J segment 9 bases; nucleotides outside the gene matches: 9. CDR1 is MNHNS and CDR2 is SASEGT in the germline V gene. The CDR3 is 16 amino acids. The CDR3 DNA sequence: TGTGCCAGCAGTGAAAGCCCTCTAGCGGGGGACCGGGAGCTGTTTTTT. It translates to CASSESPLAGDRELFF.

V gene TRBV6-4 combines with J gene TRBJ1-1; D unclear. The CDR3 runs to 16 residues. The V end lost 2 bases, the J end lost 11 bases, and 24 bases lay between the germline ends. Germline-derived CDR1 and CDR2 are MRHNA and SNTAGT. The DNA of the CDR3 is TGTGCCAGCAGTGACGTGGAGAGGGTGGGCGAATTTGAGGCTTTCTTT. It is translated as CASSDVERVGEFEAFF.

The V gene is TRBV7-3, the J gene TRBJ2-6, with 7 bases identical to TRBD1. V dropped 6 bases and J dropped 0; count of bases not matched to a gene: 14. Germline CDR1 is SGHTA and CDR2 is FQGTGA. The CDR3 consists of 19 residues. In DNA form, the CDR3 reads TGTGCCAGCAGGTTACTTCCTGGGACAGCCAGCTCTGGGGCCAACGTCCTGACTTTC. This gives the protein CASRLLPGTASSGANVLTF. Supplemented by reference TRBV7-3 and TRBJ2-6, the full variable domain reads GAGVSQTPSNKVTEKGKYVELRCDPISGHTALYWYRQSLGQGPEFLIYFQGTGAADDSGLPNDRFFAVRPEGSVSTLKIQRTERGDSAVYLCASRLLPGTASSGANVLTFGAGSRLTVL.

The chain recombines TRBV6-6 with TRBJ2-3, with D possibly being TRBD2 (6 bases). Germline V gene sequence: CDR1 MNHNY, CDR2 SVGAGI (reference sequence). Trimming stripped 2 bases from V and 6 bases from J, with 12 bases between. The CDR3 covers 14 residues. Here the CDR3 reads CASSYGGGRDTQYF. As DNA, the CDR3 is TGTGCCAGCAGTTACGGCGGAGGGCGGGATACGCAGTATTTT.

The V and J genes are TRBV2 and TRBJ2-6; D gene ambiguous. The V gene lost 7 bases and the J gene lost 0 bases, with 7 bases spanning the gap. The CDR3 contains 14 residues. Germline V gene sequence: CDR1 SNHLY, CDR2 FYNNEI. CDR3 sequence: CASTLYSGANVLTF. The CDR3 DNA sequence: TGTGCCAGCACCCTTTACTCTGGGGCCAACGTCCTGACTTTC.

V and J are TRBV5-4 and TRBJ2-1, with 8 bases fitting TRBD2. Unmatched junction bases numbered 6, after V lost 3 bases and J lost 4 bases. From germline, CDR1 is SGHNT and CDR2 YYREEE (reference sequence). The CDR3 sequence is 15 residues long. The CDR3 region has the DNA TGTGCCAGCAGCTCCGGGACTAGGCAGTACAATGAGCAGTTCTTC. Amino acids: CASSSGTRQYNEQFF.

V is TRBV10-1 and J is TRBJ1-4; a weak D match, TRBD1 (5 bases). Trimming took off 5 bases at V and 14 bases at J, with 18 bases between the two ends. The CDR3 runs to 13 residues. Germline V gene lookup returns CDR1 WNHNN and CDR2 SYGVQD (reference sequence). The CDR3 reads CASSPSIVQGLFF. DNA of the CDR3: TGCGCCAGCAGTCCTTCTATCGTCCAGGGCCTGTTTTTT.

J is TRBJ1-4 and V is TRBV5-1; 7 nucleotides line up with TRBD1. Germline CDR1 is SGHRS and CDR2 is YFSETQ. V lost 3 bases to trimming and J lost 5 bases; unmatched junction nucleotides: 7. The CDR3 length is 15 residues. In nucleotides, the CDR3 is TGCGCCAGCAGCTCCACAGGGGCTTCCAATGAAAAACTGTTTTTT. It codes for CASSSTGASNEKLFF.

The chain has TRBV7-3 and TRBJ2-3; D is undetermined. Per germline, CDR1 SGHTA and CDR2 FQGTGA. Trimming stripped 2 bases from V and 2 bases from J, with 17 bases between. CDR3 length equals 17 residues. DNA of the CDR3: TGTGCCAGCAGCTTAGGCCTCGCGGATGAGGCCACAGATACGCAGTATTTT. Its protein product is CASSLGLADEATDTQYF.

The chain carries TRBV7-9 and TRBJ1-2; D remains ambiguous. Germline-derived CDR1 and CDR2 are SEHNR and FQNEAQ (reference sequence). Trimming cost V 5 bases and J 5 bases, with 18 bases left between them. The CDR3 extends over 15 amino acids. The CDR3 spells CASSPLGVLVYGYTF. As DNA, the CDR3 is TGTGCCAGCAGCCCCCTGGGCGTTTTAGTTTATGGCTACACCTTC.

This clone was seen a single time. The J gene is TRBJ1-2, the V gene TRBV5-6; D may be TRBD1 (6 bases). V lost 4 bases to trimming and J lost 6 bases, with 13 bases between them. The length of the CDR3 is 13 residues. Germline V gene lookup returns CDR1 SGHDT and CDR2 YYEEEE. CDR3 nucleotides: TGTGCCAGCAGCCTGGGGACATATGATGGCTACACCTTC. It yields the protein CASSLGTYDGYTF.

J is TRBJ1-2 and V is TRBV7-9; no reliable D call. This CDR3 is built from 15 residues. V was trimmed by 1 base and J by 10 bases, leaving 19 bases between them. The germline CDR1 and CDR2 sequences are SEHNR and FQNEAQ (reference sequence). The CDR3 DNA reads TGTGCCAGCAGCTTAGTGTTGCAAGGAAACGGAGACTACACCTTC. Protein sequence: CASSLVLQGNGDYTF.